The entry below gives a single T cell receptor beta chain sequence along with its context. No antigen is known for it. The sample belongs to a study of T cell responses to AZD1222 COVID-19 vaccine. Notes on the study in general: White British ancestry dominated among donors, who included more females, and clonal diversity was possibly underestimated. Spike-wide vaccine-associated CD4 TCRs dominated at 160-218 and 743-854. Spike-specific TCR breadth and depth grew following two AZD1222 doses.

Produced via immunoSEQ multiplex PCR; TCRdb's table is partial and in-frame only. The profile shows approximately 100,000 clones, about 93% of them singletons. The CDR3 is 14 amino acids. V lost 5 bases to trimming and J lost 2 bases, with 13 bases between them. The germline CDR1 and CDR2 sequences are SEHNR and FQNEAQ (reference sequence). The starting material was peripheral blood, obtained on day 0 of AZD1222 vaccination. The receptor comes from an adult in good health. This chain connects TRBV7-9 to TRBJ2-7; D remains ambiguous. CDR3 sequence: CASSRQLPTYEQYF. In nucleotides, the CDR3 is TGTGCCAGCAGCCGGCAACTCCCAACCTACGAGCAGTACTTC.